Presented here are 26 T cell receptor beta chains from one specimen sequenced in a study of CD8+CD57+ T cells in acquired aplastic anemia. The template used for profiling TCR beta VDJ and CDR3 was genomic DNA. In TCRdb, the reads were re-called with MiXCR into one record per CDR3 protein. The table includes approximately 190,000 distinct CDR3 sequences, roughly 64% detected once. Sequences were obtained from sorted CD4+, CD8+, or CD8+CD57+ T cells (not recorded which) from PBMCs. The receptors derive from a human donor with severe aplastic anemia or a healthy control (not recorded which).

The gene calls are TRBV7-9 and TRBJ2-6, with 10 bases lining up with TRBD1. CDR1 and CDR2 from the germline V gene are SEHNR and FQNEAQ (reference sequence). V trimming: 5 bases; J trimming: 1 base; junction bases outside the gene matches: 5. The CDR3 length is 17 residues. CDR3 nucleotides: TGTGCCAGCAGCCCAGGGGACAGGGGATCTGGGGCCAACGTCCTGACTTTC. Its protein is CASSPGDRGSGANVLTF.

The gene calls are TRBV5-1 and TRBJ2-5, with 9 bases that match TRBD2. V was clipped by 5 bases and J by 4 bases; unmatched bases: 6. The germline CDR1 and CDR2 sequences are SGHRS and YFSETQ. The CDR3 sequence is 14 residues long. The CDR3 DNA is TGCGCCAGCAGGGATGGCGGGGGGGCAGAGACCCAGTACTTC. Its translation: CASRDGGGAETQYF.

The rearrangement uses TRBV11-2 and TRBJ1-1; D possibly corresponds to TRBD1 (5 bases). V was shortened by 8 bases and J by 8 bases, with 21 bases between the two germline ends. This CDR3 has 14 amino acids. The germline V gene encodes CDR1 SGHAT and CDR2 FQNNGV. The CDR3 bases are TGTGCCAGCCGTACCCAGCGCGGCGGGGGGGAAGCTTTCTTT. It specifies CASRTQRGGGEAFF.

This clonotype has a count of ten or more. The V call is TRBV19, the J call TRBJ2-7; 8 bases agree with TRBD1. The germline gives CDR1 LNHDA, CDR2 SQIVND (reference sequence). V was clipped by 5 bases and J by 4 bases; unmatched bases: 7. This CDR3 contains 14 residues. The CDR3 sequence: CASSDRGTSYEQYF. In DNA form, the CDR3 reads TGTGCCAGTAGTGACAGGGGAACTTCGTACGAGCAGTACTTC.

CDR3: CASSVQGFNSPLHF. Here the CDR3 DNA reads TGTGCCAGCAGTGTGCAGGGCTTCAATTCACCCCTCCACTTT. The rearrangement joins TRBV27 to TRBJ1-6; tentatively, D is TRBD1 (5 bases). Germline V gene sequence: CDR1 MNHEY, CDR2 SMNVEV (reference sequence). V shed 5 bases and J shed 7 bases, with 12 bases lying between them. The CDR3 is made up of 14 amino acids.

The chain is built from TRBV7-2 and TRBJ2-3, with unresolved D. The germline gives CDR1 SGHTA, CDR2 FQGNSA. This CDR3 contains 15 residues. V was cut by 5 bases and J by 9 bases, with 21 bases left in between. This CDR3 reads CASSGHTGSYGTQYF. The CDR3 DNA reads as TGTGCCAGCAGCGGCCACACTGGTTCTTATGGAACGCAGTATTTT.

V and J are TRBV24-1 and TRBJ2-5; D gene uncertain. The CDR3 runs 15 residues. Germline loops: CDR1 KGHDR, CDR2 SFDVKD. Trimming left V 4 bases short and J 1 base short, with 12 bases between. The DNA for the CDR3 is TGTGCCACCAGTGACCCGGGCCCAGGCCAAGAGACCCAGTACTTC. This encodes CATSDPGPGQETQYF.

V and J are TRBV5-1 and TRBJ2-7, with D perhaps TRBD2 (6 bases). The CDR3 consists of 15 residues. Trimming pared 4 bases from V and 0 bases from J, leaving 14 bases between. The germline V gene has CDR1 SGHRS and CDR2 YFSETQ. The CDR3 coding sequence is TGCGCCAGCAGCCAGCTCCGGGGGAGCTCCTACGAGCAGTACTTC. As protein: CASSQLRGSSYEQYF. Drawing the rest from reference TRBV5-1 and TRBJ2-7, the complete variable domain is KAGVTQTPRYLIKTRGQQVTLSCSPISGHRSVSWYQQTPGQGLQFLFEYFSETQRNKGNFPGRFSGRQFSNSRSEMNVSTLELGDSALYLCASSQLRGSSYEQYFGPGTRLTVT.

CDR3 sequence (DNA): TGTGCCAGTAGTATTGAGGCAAGGAGGAGGGCCGGGGAGCTGTTTTTT. Its translation is CASSIEARRRAGELFF. This sequence joins TRBV19 and TRBJ2-2, with D possibly TRBD2 on 6 matching bases. V was cut by 3 bases and J by 6 bases, with 17 bases left in between. CDR3 size: 16 residues. Germline V lookup: CDR1 LNHDA, CDR2 SQIVND (reference sequence).

This clonotype was counted at least ten times. V is TRBV6-2 or TRBV6-3 and J is TRBJ2-1; D not certain. Germline CDR1 and CDR2: MNHEY and SVGEGT. V was clipped by 2 bases and J by 7 bases, with 0 bases between them. The CDR3 is 10 residues long. The CDR3 bases are TGTGCCAGCAGTTACAATGAGCAGTTCTTC. Translated, it gives CASSYNEQFF.

V gene TRBV7-9 combines with J gene TRBJ2-7; the D gene is possibly TRBD1 (6 bases). V lost 5 bases to trimming and J lost 0 bases, with 11 bases between them. From germline, CDR1 is SEHNR and CDR2 FQNEAQ (reference sequence). This CDR3 region has 14 residues. CDR3 bases: TGTGCCAGCAGCACCAGACAGGCCTCCTACGAGCAGTACTTC. Its translation is CASSTRQASYEQYF. The whole variable domain, remainder taken from reference TRBV7-9 and TRBJ2-7, is DTGVSQNPRHKITKRGQNVTFRCDPISEHNRLYWYRQTLGQGPEFLTYFQNEAQLEKSRLLSDRFSAERPKGSFSTLEIQRTEQGDSAMYLCASSTRQASYEQYFGPGTRLTVT.

The V gene is TRBV20-1, the J gene TRBJ2-2; tentative D call: TRBD1 (6 bases). The V end was cut by 0 bases, the J end by 2 bases, with 13 bases between. Germline CDR1 reads DFQATT; CDR2 reads SNEGSKA (reference sequence). The length of the CDR3 is 16 residues. The CDR3 DNA sequence: TGCAGTGCTAGAGATGGTAGGGGGTTTAACACCGGGGAGCTGTTTTTT. It encodes CSARDGRGFNTGELFF.

A word on this clonotype: Germline and junction disagree at one end, which may indicate a read error. The genes are TRBV9 and TRBJ1-5; possibly TRBD1 for D (6 bases). Germline V gene lookup returns CDR1 SGDLS and CDR2 YYNGEE. CDR3 length: 14 amino acids. The CDR3 loop is CASSRRGGSQPQHF. CDR3 bases: TGCGCCAGCAGCCGCCGCGGGGGCAGCCAGCCCCAGCATTTT. Complete variable domain (other parts from reference TRBV9 and TRBJ1-5): DSGVTQTPKHLITATGQRVTLRCSPRSGDLSVYWYQQSLDQGLQFLIQYYNGEERAKGNILERFSAQQFPDLHSELNLSSLELGDSALYFCASSRRGGSQPQHFGDGTRLSIL.

This chain links TRBV9 with TRBJ2-7; 8 nucleotides agree with TRBD2. In germline, CDR1 is SGDLS, CDR2 YYNGEE. V was pared by 5 bases and J by 6 bases, with 10 bases of the junction left unmatched. The CDR3 has 14 amino acids. CDR3 in DNA: TGTGCCAGCAGTAGCGACGGGGGGGCTGGCGAGCAGTACTTC. It codes for CASSSDGGAGEQYF.

The V gene is TRBV29-1, the J gene TRBJ1-4; unclear D gene. CDR3 length equals 12 residues. Germline V gene lookup returns CDR1 SQVTM and CDR2 ANQGSEA. V shed 1 base and J shed 8 bases, with 8 bases lying between them. This CDR3 reads CSVEGPREKLFF. CDR3 sequence (DNA): TGCAGCGTTGAAGGGCCAAGGGAAAAACTGTTTTTT.

This clonotype was detected a few times. The rearrangement joins TRBV7-3 to TRBJ2-2, with D unresolved. Trimming shortened V by 1 base and J by 11 bases, and 17 bases separated the two germline ends. The CDR3 extends over 15 amino acids. The germline V gene has CDR1 SGHTA and CDR2 FQGTGA. The CDR3 sequence is CASSLSPHGLDELFF. CDR3 in DNA: TGTGCCAGCAGCTTAAGTCCCCACGGGCTCGATGAGCTGTTTTTT.

This rearrangement joins TRBV7-9 to TRBJ2-7; D gene unclear. There are 14 residues in the CDR3. V gave up 3 bases and J gave up 0 bases, with 9 bases separating them. Germline CDR1 and CDR2: SEHNR and FQNEAQ (reference sequence). DNA for the CDR3: TGTGCCAGCAGCTTTCCCCAGAGCTCCTACGAGCAGTACTTC. This translates into CASSFPQSSYEQYF.

This clonotype was observed at least ten times. J is TRBJ1-2 and V is TRBV14; D is unresolved. Germline V CDR1 and CDR2: SGHDN, FVKESK. The CDR3 covers 15 residues. Trimming cost V 0 bases and J 0 bases, with 8 bases left between them. CDR3 DNA: TGTGCCAGCAGCCAAGATTGGGCCACTAACTATGGCTACACCTTC. Encoded protein: CASSQDWATNYGYTF. The full variable domain, with the rest looked up from reference TRBV14 and TRBJ1-2, is EAGVTQFPSHSVIEKGQTVTLRCDPISGHDNLYWYRRVMGKEIKFLLHFVKESKQDESGMPNNRFLAERTGGTYSTLKVQPAELEDSGVYFCASSQDWATNYGYTFGSGTRLTVV.

The table lists this clonotype with a few counts. The chain carries TRBV20-1 and TRBJ2-3; unclear D gene. Per germline, CDR1 DFQATT and CDR2 SNEGSKA (reference sequence). The CDR3 spans 14 residues. V shed 1 base and J shed 2 bases, with 10 bases lying between them. This chain's CDR3 is CSARAAVPTDTQYF. The CDR3 DNA is TGCAGTGCTAGAGCGGCCGTTCCCACAGATACGCAGTATTTT.

The V and J genes are TRBV10-3 and TRBJ1-2; D is unclear. Germline V lookup: CDR1 ENHRY, CDR2 SYGVKD. The V gene lost 10 bases and the J gene lost 6 bases, with 15 bases spanning the gap. The CDR3 spans 12 residues. The CDR3 here is CASRQEVDGYTF. The CDR3 bases are TGTGCCAGCAGACAAGAGGTAGATGGCTACACCTTC.

There are many counts of this clonotype. The chain couples TRBV5-5 to TRBJ1-1; 7 nucleotides line up with TRBD1. Germline-derived CDR1 and CDR2 are SGHKS and YYEKEE (reference sequence). V dropped 1 base and J dropped 0; count of bases not matched to a gene: 3. There are 15 residues in the CDR3. This chain's CDR3 is CASSLRTGVNTEAFF. CDR3 DNA: TGTGCCAGCAGCTTGAGGACAGGCGTGAACACTGAAGCTTTCTTT. The variable domain in full, with the rest retrieved from reference TRBV5-5 and TRBJ1-1, is DAGVTQSPTHLIKTRGQQVTLRCSPISGHKSVSWYQQVLGQGPQFIFQYYEKEERGRGNFPDRFSARQFPNYSSELNVNALLLGDSALYLCASSLRTGVNTEAFFGQGTRLTVV.

The chain has TRBV2 and TRBJ1-1, with D perhaps TRBD1 (5 bases). Germline CDR1 SNHLY, CDR2 FYNNEI. V was shortened by 5 bases and J by 2 bases, with 15 bases between the two germline ends. The CDR3 extends over 15 amino acids. In DNA, the CDR3 is TGTGCCAGCAGTTACTATTTAGGACAAAACACTGAAGCTTTCTTT. Its protein is CASSYYLGQNTEAFF.

The V and J genes are TRBV5-1 and TRBJ1-5; D call uncertain. V was trimmed by 0 bases and J by 1 base, leaving 8 bases between them. Germline CDR1 and CDR2: SGHRS and YFSETQ. This CDR3 has 15 amino acids. Written as DNA, the CDR3 is TGCGCCAGCAGCTTGGAAGGGATGAGCAATCAGCCCCAGCATTTT. It codes for CASSLEGMSNQPQHF.

The rearrangement uses TRBV5-1 and TRBJ2-7, with D unclear. The germline V and J ends were trimmed by 5 bases and 5 bases, with 11 bases remaining between them. The germline V gene encodes CDR1 SGHRS and CDR2 YFSETQ. This CDR3 region has 12 residues. In DNA form, the CDR3 reads TGCGCCAGCAGTCATGGGTCACACGAGCAGTACTTC. It is translated as CASSHGSHEQYF.

The J gene is TRBJ2-3, the V gene TRBV7-9, with a weak D call TRBD2 (5 bases). V was pared by 6 bases and J by 0 bases, with 19 bases between. This CDR3 region has 17 residues. CDR1 and CDR2 (germline): SEHNR, FQNEAQ (reference sequence). In DNA form, the CDR3 reads TGTGCCAGCAGTTACTCGGACCGCGGGCCTAGCACAGATACGCAGTATTTT. It codes for CASSYSDRGPSTDTQYF.

Comments on this clonotype: This may be a read error, as it is one base from a much larger clone. V gene TRBV11-2 combines with J gene TRBJ1-1; 9 bases agree with TRBD1. The CDR3 has 21 residues. Germline CDR1 reads SGHAT; CDR2 reads FQNNGV. Trimming removed 4 bases from V and 5 bases from J; junction bases left unmatched: 26. The CDR3 here is CASSSSIGDRDRVLRWTEAFF. The CDR3 DNA reads as TGTGCCAGCAGCTCGTCGATAGGAGACCGGGACAGGGTGTTGAGATGGACTGAAGCTTTCTTT.